The 22 T cell receptor beta chains in this list originate from one sample, sequenced in a study of OX40 agonist ivuxolimab in advanced cancers. Assay: immunoSEQ multiplex PCR; the TCRdb copy retains only in-frame clones and omits some. The sample contains roughly 100,000 clones, about 85% of which appear only once. This specimen consisted of CD4+ or CD8+ T cells sorted from blood, obtained in a trial of the OX40 agonist ivuxolimab. All receptors derive from an adult with an advanced solid tumor such as melanoma, head and neck, liver or kidney cancer.

V and J are TRBV28 and TRBJ2-6; D remains unclear. The CDR3 spans 15 residues. V lost 6 bases and J 0 bases, leaving 9 bases between the germline ends. Per the germline V gene, CDR1 is MDHEN and CDR2 is SYDVKM. CDR3 DNA sequence: TGTGCCAGCAGGCCCGATGACTCTGGGGCCAACGTCCTGACTTTC. This codes for CASRPDDSGANVLTF.

The gene calls are TRBV28 and TRBJ2-7; D ambiguous. The CDR3 sequence is 13 residues long. Trimming took off 2 bases at V and 3 bases at J, with 8 bases between the two ends. Germline CDR1 MDHEN, CDR2 SYDVKM. The CDR3 nucleotides read TGTGCCAGCAGTTTAACCGGAGACTACGAGCAGTACTTC. This encodes CASSLTGDYEQYF.

The V gene is TRBV7-8, the J gene TRBJ1-5, with 7 bases identical to TRBD1. Germline V gene sequence: CDR1 SGHVS, CDR2 FQNEAQ. V shed 4 bases, J shed 7 bases, and the junction held 4 bases outside the gene matches. The length of the CDR3 is 13 residues. For the CDR3, the DNA is TGTGCCAGCAGCTCAGGGGGGCGGCAGCCCCAGCATTTT. Translated: CASSSGGRQPQHF.

V is TRBV28 and J is TRBJ2-2; no definite D call. The CDR3 contains 15 residues. Germline V gene data show CDR1 as MDHEN and CDR2 as SYDVKM. Between the trimmed V and J ends, which lost 2 bases and 2 bases, there was a span of 9 bases. This CDR3 reads CASSLPGENTGELFF. As DNA, the CDR3 is TGTGCCAGCAGTTTACCTGGAGAAAACACCGGGGAGCTGTTTTTT.

The gene calls are TRBV5-1 and TRBJ2-2; the D gene is possibly TRBD2 (6 bases). V shed 4 bases and J shed 5 bases, with 21 bases lying between them. This CDR3 spans 17 amino acids. Germline CDR1 SGHRS, CDR2 YFSETQ. CDR3 sequence: CASSPATGGVRTGELFF. The CDR3 DNA reads TGCGCCAGCAGCCCCGCAACCGGGGGAGTTCGAACCGGGGAGCTGTTTTTT.

The chain recombines TRBV23-1 with TRBJ2-2, with a tentative D call TRBD2 (6 bases). TRBV23-1 is filed as an ORF, its function uncertain. This CDR3 comprises 19 residues. V was cut by 2 bases and J by 1 base, with 20 bases left in between. The CDR3 bases are TGCGCCAGCAGTCAACATGCGACTAGGCCCTTAAAGAACACCGGGGAGCTGTTTTTT. This translates into CASSQHATRPLKNTGELFF.

The chain uses TRBV18 and TRBJ1-4, with TRBD1 as a possible D gene (6 bases). Germline-derived CDR1 and CDR2 are KGHSH and LQKENI. CDR3 length: 15 residues. Trimming took 4 bases from V and 8 from J, leaving 17 bases between them. DNA of the CDR3: TGTGCCAGCTCACTCGGGACCGGCCAGGGGGAAAAACTGTTTTTT. It codes for CASSLGTGQGEKLFF.

This sequence joins TRBV30 and TRBJ2-3; D is unclear. V shed 0 bases and J shed 0 bases, with 7 bases lying between them. The CDR3 runs 14 residues. The germline gives CDR1 GTSNPN, CDR2 SVGIG (reference sequence). For the CDR3, the DNA is TGTGCCTGGAGTGTACCCGTAAGCACAGATACGCAGTATTTT. Its translation is CAWSVPVSTDTQYF.

V and J are TRBV7-9 and TRBJ2-7, with 9 positions matching TRBD2. This CDR3 region has 15 residues. The trim removed 0 bases at V and 2 bases at J, leaving 2 bases unmatched. From germline, CDR1 is SEHNR and CDR2 FQNEAQ (reference sequence). The CDR3 region has the DNA TGTGCCAGCAGCTTAGCACTAGCGGGCACCTACGAGCAGTACTTC. Protein product: CASSLALAGTYEQYF.

The chain carries TRBV4-1 and TRBJ1-2; 9 bases match TRBD1. The CDR3 runs to 12 residues. CDR1 and CDR2 (germline): MGHRA, YSYEKL. Unmatched junction bases numbered 5, after V lost 4 bases and J lost 11 bases. CDR3 sequence (DNA): TGCGCCAGCAGCCTCGGACAGGGGAGTTACACCTTC. Translation: CASSLGQGSYTF.

The chain has TRBV29-1 and TRBJ2-2, with D unresolved. Germline assignment: CDR1 SQVTM and CDR2 ANQGSEA. CDR3 length: 14 amino acids. Trimming removed 4 bases from V and 2 bases from J, with 11 bases in between. The CDR3 DNA reads TGCAGCGTTGTTTGGCCATCTAACACCGGGGAGCTGTTTTTT. Residues: CSVVWPSNTGELFF.

The chain uses TRBV5-4 and TRBJ2-1, with TRBD2 matching over 8 bases. There are 15 residues in the CDR3. The trim removed 4 bases at V and 9 bases at J, leaving 12 bases unmatched. CDR1 and CDR2 from the germline V gene are SGHNT and YYREEE (reference sequence). The DNA of the CDR3 is TGTGCCAGCAGCACTCCTCTCGGGGGGGTGGGTGAGCAGTTCTTC. Its translation: CASSTPLGGVGEQFF.

The V gene is TRBV5-4, the J gene TRBJ2-1; TRBD2 is a possible D gene (6 bases). The ends were cut back, 3 bases at V and 0 bases at J, with 10 bases in the middle. Germline V gives CDR1 SGHNT, CDR2 YYREEE (reference sequence). This CDR3 has 15 residues. The CDR3 DNA reads TGTGCCAGCAGCTATAGCGGAAGCTCCTACAATGAGCAGTTCTTC. Amino acid sequence: CASSYSGSSYNEQFF.

The V and J genes are TRBV18 and TRBJ2-1; 10 bases align to TRBD1. V gave up 3 bases and J gave up 9 bases; unmatched junction bases: 14. The CDR3 loop spans 17 amino acids. Germline CDR1 reads KGHSH; CDR2 reads LQKENI. The CDR3 loop reads CASSPPDRGLAHGEQFF. The CDR3 nucleotides are TGTGCCAGCTCACCTCCAGACAGGGGGCTAGCGCATGGTGAGCAGTTCTTC.

This clone appeared once. The V call is TRBV13, the J call TRBJ2-3; 12 nucleotides agree with TRBD2. Germline values: CDR1 PRHDT, CDR2 FYEKMQ (reference sequence). Trimming took 2 bases from V and 5 from J; bases not matched to a gene: 8. The CDR3 length is 17 residues. CDR3: CASSLRTSGTHIDTQYF. In nucleotides, the CDR3 is TGTGCCAGCAGCTTACGGACTAGCGGGACACACATAGATACGCAGTATTTT.

The genes are TRBV5-1 and TRBJ2-2; a possible D gene is TRBD1 (6 bases). Trimming shortened V by 0 bases and J by 8 bases, and 17 bases separated the two germline ends. CDR3 length equals 16 residues. The germline gives CDR1 SGHRS, CDR2 YFSETQ. The chain's CDR3 is CASSLAYPGDKGELFF. CDR3 in DNA: TGCGCCAGCAGCTTGGCCTACCCAGGGGATAAGGGGGAGCTGTTTTTT.

The CDR3 protein is CASSHLSGGPAYEQYF. The DNA for the CDR3 is TGTGCCAGCAGCCACCTCTCAGGGGGACCCGCCTACGAGCAGTACTTC. The V call is TRBV7-6, the J call TRBJ2-7; TRBD1 matches 7 bases. Looked up from germline, CDR1 is SGHVS and CDR2 is FNYEAQ. This CDR3 is 16 amino acids long. Trimming removed 5 bases from V and 2 bases from J; junction bases left unmatched: 12.

The J gene is TRBJ2-1, the V gene TRBV5-6; possibly TRBD2 for D (6 bases). Germline CDR1 is SGHDT and CDR2 is YYEEEE. The CDR3 loop spans 13 amino acids. Trimming shortened V by 1 base and J by 10 bases, and 12 bases separated the two germline ends. This chain's CDR3 is CASSLTVRDEQFF. For the CDR3, the DNA is TGTGCCAGCAGCTTGACTGTGCGGGACGAGCAGTTCTTC. Looking up the rest from reference TRBV5-6 and TRBJ2-1 gives the full variable domain: DAGVTQSPTHLIKTRGQQVTLRCSPKSGHDTVSWYQQALGQGPQFIFQYYEEEERQRGNFPDRFSGHQFPNYSSELNVNALLLGDSALYLCASSLTVRDEQFFGPGTRLTVL.

The gene calls are TRBV5-6 and TRBJ1-5; 10 bases match TRBD1. V shed 4 bases, J shed 4 bases, and the junction held 5 bases outside the gene matches. The length of the CDR3 is 15 residues. The germline V gene has CDR1 SGHDT and CDR2 YYEEEE. CDR3 amino acids: CASSAGQGGNQPQHF. The CDR3 region has the DNA TGTGCCAGCAGCGCCGGACAGGGGGGGAATCAGCCCCAGCATTTT.

The chain recombines TRBV7-2 with TRBJ2-1, with TRBD2 matching over 11 bases. Germline loops: CDR1 SGHTA, CDR2 FQGNSA. V lost 1 base to trimming and J lost 8 bases; unmatched junction nucleotides: 4. This CDR3 spans 15 amino acids. The CDR3 protein is CASSLGLAGIYEQFF. Written as DNA, the CDR3 is TGTGCCAGCAGCTTAGGACTAGCGGGAATCTATGAGCAGTTCTTC.

The rearrangement uses TRBV7-2 and TRBJ2-5; 8 bases map to TRBD1. The junction had 8 bases not matched to a gene; V was cut back by 1 base and J by 4 bases. The CDR3 extends over 16 amino acids. The germline gives CDR1 SGHTA, CDR2 FQGNSA. CDR3 protein: CASSLDRTGYRETQYF. The CDR3 coding sequence is TGTGCCAGCAGCTTAGATAGGACAGGGTATCGAGAGACCCAGTACTTC.

This chain connects TRBV11-3 to TRBJ2-5, with 7 bases fitting TRBD1. CDR3 length: 14 residues. Germline V gene sequence: CDR1 SGHNT, CDR2 YENEEA. The junction had 5 bases not matched to a gene; V was cut back by 0 bases and J by 7 bases. Here the CDR3 DNA reads TGTGCCAGCAGCTTAGAAGGGGGCAGGGGGACCCAGTACTTC. Translation gives CASSLEGGRGTQYF.